What follows describes a single T cell receptor beta chain. This sample is drawn from a study of TIL therapy for anti-PD-1-resistant metastatic lung cancer. The overall study: Tumors carried a median roughly 1.5 non-synonymous mutations per megabase.

Trimming left V 3 bases short and J 6 bases short, with 11 bases between. The CDR3 is 13 residues long. Germline CDR1 reads SGHNT; CDR2 reads YYREEE (reference sequence). The time point here: pre-treatment sample, taken before nivolumab and TIL therapy. The libraries were made with immunoSEQ v3. The assay was immunoSEQ multiplex PCR, and TCRdb's table has in-frame clones only and misses some. Found here are 20,000 to 25,000 clones, 78% of them singletons; the top ten hold roughly 7.3%. The V gene is TRBV5-4, the J gene TRBJ2-3, with D unclear. The specimen comprised blood, sampled at baseline. The origin of this receptor is a person aged 25-80 years with non-small cell lung cancer. The CDR3 is CASSYVGVDTQYF. As DNA, the CDR3 is TGTGCCAGCAGCTACGTTGGGGTGGATACGCAGTATTTT.